This T cell receptor (beta chain) was captured by sequencing in a study of blood T cell repertoires in COVID-19 (dated by TCRdb to between 2020 and 2021). For context, the study as a whole: Samples covering the acute and convalescent phases of COVID-19 were provided by collaborators in the United States, Italy and Spain. The prospective study material was composed of cDNA or gDNA derived from T cells, B-cell-depleted T cells, or PBMCs. Where available, HLA class I and class II types were taken from metadata supplied by the sample provider and were not determined by assay-based typing. The dataset comprised deeply sampled blood TCRbeta repertoires from subjects exposed to, actively infected with, or recovered from COVID-19. The repertoires were released in a freely available public database intended as a resource for research on the immune response to SARS-CoV-2. Sample metadata almost always included a de-identified subject ID, COVID-19 status, age in years and sex. Samples were obtained from the ongoing ImmuneRACE study (first 160 participants) and from roughly 1,300 subjects provided by 6 global collaborators. The paper as a whole reports these results and caveats: The quantity of clinical and demographic metadata differed by source and by participant and was supplied without curation.

For this clone: Its antigen is not yet known. Per-nucleotide qualities are absent, and no much larger clonotype sits a single base away.

One collaborating source in Seattle enrolled patients during active infection and followed them longitudinally through the course of disease. The collaborating institutions used their own protocols to collect whole blood in K2EDTA tubes. For TCRbeta analysis, collaborators shipped samples as frozen whole blood, isolated PBMCs, or DNA extracted from either of those sample types. TCRbeta CDR3 regions were amplified from genomic DNA using the immunoSEQ Assay, a bias-controlled multiplex PCR. Per the original workflow: The number of nucleated cells in each sample was estimated by amplification of reference gene primers within the assay. Sequence reads were collapsed and filtered to measure the absolute abundance of every unique TCRbeta CDR3 rearrangement. For each sample, productive Simpson clonality was calculated as the square root of Simpson's diversity index over productive rearrangements. TCRdb limited this immuneACCESS table to in-frame rearrangements with V and J called. A share of clones is missing; checked studies link under half to unresolved V genes, and the rest is unexplained. That table furnishes V, J and clone size, whereas the DNA furnished D and trimming. Present in this sample are around 190,000 clones, over 75% of which were seen just once. The top ten hold 15% to 20% of the sample.

The sample consisted of peripheral blood. The receptor comes from a middle-aged man with COVID-19, enrolled during active disease.

The sequenced DNA: TGTGCCAGCAGCCGGGCAAGGGGCGGGGACACCATATATTTT. Its amino acids are CASSRARGGDTIYF. In this chain, TRBV7-2 is recombined with TRBJ1-3; the D gene is perhaps TRBD1, from 5 matching bases. Taken from cysteine to phenylalanine, the CDR3 has 14 residues. The only DNA kept is the CDR3, 42 bases in frame from the first base. For CDR1 and CDR2, the germline V gene lists SGHTA and FQGNSA. Cut back by 5 bases and 8 bases, the V and J ends lie 16 bases apart.